This entry lists 24 T cell receptor beta chains sequenced from one sample in a study of CD8 T cells in ankylosing spondylitis. TCRdb ran MiXCR on the 5' RACE reads and lists one entry per CDR3 protein. The repertoire holds roughly 190,000 distinct CDR3 sequences, 9.5% to 15% seen once, with 15% to 20% in the top ten. The sequencing sample was made of blood, either unsorted or a sorted T cell fraction (not recorded which). These receptors all come from a male donor with ankylosing spondylitis or in good health (not recorded which).

The V call is TRBV11-1, the J call TRBJ1-4; 10 bases are shared with TRBD1. CDR1 and CDR2 (germline): SGHAT, FQDESV (reference sequence). CDR3 size: 17 residues. Trimming removed 2 bases from V and 7 bases from J; junction bases left unmatched: 10. In DNA, the CDR3 is TGTGCCAGCAGCTTATCACAGACAGGGGGCAAACGTGAAAAACTGTTTTTT. Translating it yields CASSLSQTGGKREKLFF.

This chain links TRBV10-2 with TRBJ2-7, with 10 bases lining up with TRBD1. This CDR3 has 14 amino acids. V dropped 4 bases and J dropped 7; count of bases not matched to a gene: 7. The germline V gene has CDR1 WSHSY and CDR2 SAAADI. The CDR3 DNA is TGCGCCAGCAGTGCGGCGGACAGGGGGTCAGAGCAGTACTTC. This gives the protein CASSAADRGSEQYF.

The J gene is TRBJ2-3, the V gene TRBV6-1; 9 nucleotides agree with TRBD2. CDR3 size: 15 residues. CDR1 is MNHNS, CDR2 SASEGT, per germline. V gave up 3 bases and J gave up 2 bases; unmatched junction bases: 3. CDR3 sequence (DNA): TGTGCCAGCAGTGAGGTAGCGGGAGACACAGATACGCAGTATTTT. Amino acids: CASSEVAGDTDTQYF.

This clonotype was observed a handful of times. This chain links TRBV11-2 with TRBJ2-3; D gene ambiguous. The CDR3 contains 18 residues. Germline CDR1 SGHAT, CDR2 FQNNGV. The V end lost 6 bases, the J end lost 0 bases, and 22 bases lay between the germline ends. The CDR3 DNA reads as TGTGCCAGCAGGCCCGAAAGAGCTTTAATTTCTAGCACAGATACGCAGTATTTT. It specifies CASRPERALISSTDTQYF. Together with reference TRBV11-2 and TRBJ2-3, the CDR3 gives the full variable domain: EAGVAQSPRYKIIEKRQSVAFWCNPISGHATLYWYQQILGQGPKLLIQFQNNGVVDDSQLPKDRFSAERLKGVDSTLKIQPAKLEDSAVYLCASRPERALISSTDTQYFGPGTRLTVL.

This clonotype was picked up a small number of times. The chain couples TRBV10-1 to TRBJ2-2; 10 bases map to TRBD1. CDR3 length: 15 residues. J gave up 7 bases and V 5 bases, and 7 bases lay outside the gene matches. CDR1 is WNHNN and CDR2 is SYGVQD in the germline V gene (reference sequence). The CDR3, as DNA: TGCGCCAGCAGTCTCGGGACAGGGGAACACGGGGAGCTGTTTTTT. Translating gives CASSLGTGEHGELFF.

This clonotype was detected a few times. This rearrangement joins TRBV7-9 to TRBJ2-3; 7 bases match TRBD1. Germline CDR1 SEHNR, CDR2 FQNEAQ (reference sequence). V was clipped by 1 base and J by 7 bases; unmatched bases: 2. CDR3 size: 13 residues. Here the CDR3 reads CASSLGDSNTQYF. The DNA for the CDR3 is TGTGCCAGCAGCTTAGGGGACAGTAATACGCAGTATTTT.

This chain uses TRBV4-1 with TRBJ2-3; 12 bases match TRBD2. CDR3 length: 16 amino acids. Looked up from germline, CDR1 is MGHRA and CDR2 is YSYEKL. The trim removed 3 bases at V and 0 bases at J, leaving 1 base unmatched. The CDR3 here is CASSQLAGGSTDTQYF. For the CDR3, the DNA is TGCGCCAGCAGCCAGCTAGCGGGGGGGAGCACAGATACGCAGTATTTT.

This clonotype was picked up a small number of times. This sequence joins TRBV7-9 and TRBJ2-3; TRBD2 matches at 7 bases. CDR3 length: 13 amino acids. With 4 bases clipped from V and 4 bases from J, the junction kept 2 bases outside the gene matches. Germline V gene sequence: CDR1 SEHNR, CDR2 FQNEAQ (reference sequence). As DNA, the CDR3 is TGTGCCAGCAGCTCTCGGGGGGCAGATACGCAGTATTTT. Translating gives CASSSRGADTQYF.

This clonotype was counted ten times or more. This chain uses TRBV12-3 or TRBV12-4 with TRBJ1-1; the D is unclear. The CDR3 is 13 amino acids. V shed 2 bases and J shed 2 bases, with 6 bases lying between them. The CDR3 coding sequence is TGTGCCAGCAGTTTATCGCTCAACACTGAAGCTTTCTTT. Translation gives CASSLSLNTEAFF.

This clonotype showed up many times. The chain is built from TRBV27 and TRBJ2-2, with TRBD1 identical over 9 bases. The CDR3 has 17 amino acids. Germline trimming cut 2 bases from V and 6 bases from J; bases unmatched to any gene: 10. Germline CDR1 MNHEY, CDR2 SMNVEV (reference sequence). The CDR3 DNA is TGTGCCAGCAGTTTACACCGGGACAGGGTAGAGGCCGGGGAGCTGTTTTTT. Its translation is CASSLHRDRVEAGELFF.

In this sample, this clonotype turned up a few times. The chain joins TRBV12-3 or TRBV12-4 to TRBJ2-5, with D tentatively TRBD1 or TRBD2 (7 bases each). The CDR3 loop spans 14 amino acids. V was trimmed by 5 bases and J by 7 bases, leaving 17 bases between them. CDR3: CASSPTGWGGTQYF. In DNA form, the CDR3 reads TGTGCCAGCAGTCCGACAGGGTGGGGGGGGACCCAGTACTTC.

There are a few counts of this clonotype. The V and J genes are TRBV30 and TRBJ2-1; D unresolved. The V end was cut by 0 bases, the J end by 0 bases, with 6 bases between. Germline V gene sequence: CDR1 GTSNPN, CDR2 SVGIG (reference sequence). The CDR3 sequence is 14 residues long. Here the CDR3 DNA reads TGTGCCTGGAGTGTTACCAGCTCCTACAATGAGCAGTTCTTC. This encodes CAWSVTSSYNEQFF.

V usage is TRBV12-3 or TRBV12-4 and J usage is TRBJ2-1, with 7 nucleotides matching TRBD2. CDR3 length equals 14 residues. The J segment lost 4 bases and the V segment lost 5 bases, leaving 5 bases of the junction unmatched. CDR3 loop: CASSRTSTYNEQFF. CDR3 DNA sequence: TGTGCCAGCAGTCGGACTAGTACTTACAATGAGCAGTTCTTC.

The sample holds a few counts of this clonotype. The J gene is TRBJ2-7, the V gene TRBV11-1; perhaps TRBD2 as D (6 bases). The V gene's germline CDR1 is SGHAT and CDR2 FQDESV (reference sequence). CDR3 size: 18 residues. V lost 5 bases and J lost 3, with 26 bases in between. CDR3 protein: CASSPSGGEIYSGYEQYF. DNA of the CDR3: TGTGCCAGCAGCCCCTCTGGCGGGGAAATCTACTCTGGCTACGAGCAGTACTTC.

The rearrangement links TRBV2 to TRBJ2-1; D possibly corresponds to TRBD2 (8 bases). CDR3 length equals 13 residues. Trimming took off 3 bases at V and 10 bases at J, with 13 bases between the two ends. Germline V gene sequence: CDR1 SNHLY, CDR2 FYNNEI. CDR3: CASSEVAGQEQFF. CDR3 DNA: TGTGCCAGCAGTGAGGTAGCGGGACAGGAGCAGTTCTTC.

The V and J genes are TRBV29-1 and TRBJ1-2; D is unclear. CDR3 length equals 12 residues. Germline CDR1 and CDR2: SQVTM and ANQGSEA. V shed 2 bases and J shed 4 bases, with 8 bases lying between them. Here the CDR3 DNA reads TGCAGCGTTGAAAGCGCTCTCTATGGCTACACCTTC. Translating gives CSVESALYGYTF.

V is TRBV4-1 and J is TRBJ2-7, with 8 bases lining up with TRBD2. V shed 3 bases and J 0 bases; nucleotides not matched to a gene: 4. The CDR3 is 15 amino acids. Germline assignment: CDR1 MGHRA and CDR2 YSYEKL. The CDR3 region is CASSHTGTSSYEQYF. CDR3 in DNA: TGCGCCAGCAGCCACACCGGGACTAGCTCCTACGAGCAGTACTTC.

This rearrangement joins TRBV2 to TRBJ2-6; tentative D call: TRBD1 (6 bases). The length of the CDR3 is 15 residues. V shed 3 bases and J shed 4 bases, with 10 bases lying between them. Germline CDR1 is SNHLY and CDR2 is FYNNEI. Written as DNA, the CDR3 is TGTGCCAGCAGTGACAGGGGCCCCGGGGCCAACGTCCTGACTTTC. This translates into CASSDRGPGANVLTF.

The sample holds a few counts of this clonotype. V and J are TRBV7-2 and TRBJ2-3; D not certain. The CDR3 runs 13 residues. Germline V gene lookup returns CDR1 SGHTA and CDR2 FQGNSA. The V gene lost 5 bases and the J gene lost 2 bases, with 8 bases spanning the gap. The DNA for the CDR3 is TGTGCCAGCAGCCCCCTCAACACAGATACGCAGTATTTT. Protein product: CASSPLNTDTQYF.

The V gene is TRBV15, the J gene TRBJ1-5; D may be TRBD1 (5 bases). Germline values: CDR1 LNHNV, CDR2 YYDKDF (reference sequence). The ends were cut back, 4 bases at V and 0 bases at J, with 10 bases in the middle. There are 15 residues in the CDR3. The CDR3 DNA follows: TGTGCCACCAGCACCGACAGTATTAGCAATCAGCCCCAGCATTTT. Its protein is CATSTDSISNQPQHF.

The chain employs TRBV12-3 or TRBV12-4 and TRBJ2-7, with D possibly being TRBD1 (6 bases). V was shortened by 2 bases and J by 3 bases, with 14 bases between the two germline ends. The CDR3 covers 15 residues. The CDR3 bases are TGTGCCAGCAGTTTAAGAGGGCAGGGGAACTACGAGCAGTACTTC. Protein sequence: CASSLRGQGNYEQYF.

V is TRBV27 and J is TRBJ2-5; tentatively, D is TRBD1 (6 bases). Trimming removed 9 bases from V and 3 bases from J, with 20 bases in between. The germline gives CDR1 MNHEY, CDR2 SMNVEV (reference sequence). The CDR3 is made up of 15 amino acids. The CDR3, as DNA: TGTGCCAGTATTTTTTTGCCGGACAGTAAAGAGACCCAGTACTTC. This encodes CASIFLPDSKETQYF.

By sample share, this clonotype is medium-sized. V is TRBV27 and J is TRBJ2-7, with 8 bases identical to TRBD2. V shed 8 bases and J 2 bases; nucleotides not matched to a gene: 5. The CDR3 extends over 13 amino acids. From germline, CDR1 is MNHEY and CDR2 SMNVEV (reference sequence). The chain's CDR3 is CASASGGAYEQYF. DNA of the CDR3: TGTGCCAGCGCCTCCGGGGGGGCCTACGAGCAGTACTTC.

This clonotype occurred a few times. The gene calls are TRBV7-9 and TRBJ1-2; TRBD1 aligns across 7 bases. The germline gives CDR1 SEHNR, CDR2 FQNEAQ (reference sequence). The CDR3 sequence is 12 residues long. V lost 5 bases and J lost 8; bases outside the gene matches: 5. This CDR3 reads CASSPWDRGYTF. CDR3 nucleotide sequence: TGTGCCAGCAGCCCTTGGGACAGAGGCTACACCTTC.